The clone carrying this T cell receptor (beta chain) was detected a few times. Its specificity is not known. These data are taken from a study of neurological immune-mediated disorders. TCRdb independently ran MiXCR on the 5' RACE reads; one entry per CDR3 protein. The sample gives tens of thousands of distinct CDR3 sequences, 4.5% of which show up once; approximately 6.9% is in the top ten. Whole-study results and caveats: Phylogenetically, 18 of 34 multiple sclerosis patients' repertoires fell into one related-CDR3 cluster, a possible signature.

This CDR3 is built from 13 residues. Trimming stripped 4 bases from V and 5 bases from J, with 11 bases between. Germline V gene lookup returns CDR1 SGHRS and CDR2 YFSETQ. The chain combines TRBV5-1 with TRBJ2-3; no definite D call. The receptor comes from a man aged 25-45 years with multiple sclerosis. Material: PBMCs. In DNA, the CDR3 is TGCGCCAGCAGCGAGGACCCTAGAGATACGCAGTATTTT. As protein: CASSEDPRDTQYF.